The 27 T cell receptor beta chains reported below all come from one sample, sequenced in a study of CD8+ T cells in alopecia areata. Treatment of the sample: oral pan-JAK inhibitor, 5-10 mg twice daily. Sequencing relied on a cDNA template that was reverse transcribed from extracted RNA. TCRdb keeps only in-frame clones here, not all; method: immunoSEQ multiplex PCR. The repertoire holds 95,000 to 100,000 clones, approximately 66% seen once, with 15% in the top ten. Sequencing was performed on CD8+ T cells sorted from blood, taken at week 4, from a patient treated with tofacitinib. These receptors were obtained from a human donor with alopecia areata.

This clone was counted only a few times. The V call is TRBV4-1, the J call TRBJ2-7; 9 positions agree with TRBD2. From germline, CDR1 is MGHRA and CDR2 YSYEKL. Trimming took 0 bases from V and 6 from J; bases not matched to a gene: 6. The CDR3 totals 15 residues. CDR3 in DNA: TGCGCCAGCAGCCAAGAGGCGGGAGGGTCTGGCGAGCAGTACTTC. It encodes CASSQEAGGSGEQYF.

V and J are TRBV4-1 and TRBJ1-2; weak D call: TRBD1 (5 bases). CDR3 length: 14 amino acids. V lost 5 bases and J lost 2, with 12 bases in between. Germline CDR1 and CDR2: MGHRA and YSYEKL. The CDR3 DNA sequence: TGCGCCAGCAGCTCGCCGGGGGGGAACTATGGCTACACCTTC. This gives the protein CASSSPGGNYGYTF.

The chain uses TRBV30 and TRBJ2-7, with 7 bases fitting TRBD2. Per germline, CDR1 GTSNPN and CDR2 SVGIG (reference sequence). Trimming cost V 8 bases and J 5 bases; bases outside gene matches: 12. The CDR3 spans 13 residues. This chain's CDR3 is CAGDGGGLNEQYF. Written as DNA, the CDR3 is TGTGCCGGGGATGGGGGAGGGCTGAACGAGCAGTACTTC.

The CDR3 sequence is CASSHIGTANTGELFF. Here the CDR3 DNA reads TGCGCCAGCAGCCACATCGGGACTGCGAACACCGGGGAGCTGTTTTTT. This chain joins TRBV4-1 and TRBJ2-2, with a tentative D call TRBD2 (6 bases). The germline V and J ends were trimmed by 3 bases and 0 bases, with 11 bases remaining between them. Germline lookup yields CDR1 MGHRA and CDR2 YSYEKL. The CDR3 loop spans 16 amino acids.

V usage is TRBV14 and J usage is TRBJ2-6; the D is unclear. The CDR3 sequence is 17 residues long. V was trimmed by 0 bases and J by 4 bases, leaving 13 bases between them. Germline CDR1 is SGHDN and CDR2 is FVKESK. The CDR3 DNA follows: TGTGCCAGCAGCCAAGAATTCGCAGGATCCGGGGCCAACGTCCTGACTTTC. It translates to CASSQEFAGSGANVLTF.

The table lists this clone with a few counts. V is TRBV6-5 and J is TRBJ2-3; 15 positions agree with TRBD2. The CDR3 has 15 amino acids. Germline V gives CDR1 MNHEY, CDR2 SVGAGI. V dropped 5 bases and J dropped 6; count of bases not matched to a gene: 3. The CDR3 loop reads CASSPGTSGGDTQYF. For the CDR3, the DNA is TGTGCCAGCAGTCCCGGGACTAGCGGGGGGGATACGCAGTATTTT.

V gene TRBV15 combines with J gene TRBJ2-7; D gene uncertain. Germline V lookup: CDR1 LNHNV, CDR2 YYDKDF (reference sequence). CDR3 length: 16 residues. V was clipped by 2 bases and J by 0 bases, with 14 bases between them. CDR3 amino acids: CATSRYWGESSYEQYF. CDR3 nucleotide sequence: TGTGCCACCAGCAGATATTGGGGTGAGAGCTCCTACGAGCAGTACTTC. The complete variable domain, with remaining parts taken from reference TRBV15 and TRBJ2-7, reads DAMVIQNPRYQVTQFGKPVTLSCSQTLNHNVMYWYQQKSSQAPKLLFHYYDKDFNNEADTPDNFQSRRPNTSFCFLDIRSPGLGDTAMYLCATSRYWGESSYEQYFGPGTRLTVT.

This clone was seen only a few times. The chain recombines TRBV29-1 with TRBJ2-7; D may match TRBD1 or TRBD2 (7 bases each). The CDR3 covers 13 residues. The germline CDR1 and CDR2 sequences are SQVTM and ANQGSEA. Trimming pared 7 bases from V and 6 bases from J, leaving 19 bases between. The DNA for the CDR3 is TGCAGCGGCTGGGAGGGGGCAGGGGGCGAGCAGTACTTC. Its translation is CSGWEGAGGEQYF.

CDR3 amino acids: CASTSIAGHGELFF. The CDR3 DNA reads TGTGCCAGCACATCAATAGCGGGACACGGGGAGCTGTTTTTT. The rearrangement links TRBV27 to TRBJ2-2; 8 nucleotides agree with TRBD2. Trimming cost V 7 bases and J 7 bases; bases outside gene matches: 8. The CDR3 totals 14 residues. Germline values: CDR1 MNHEY, CDR2 SMNVEV (reference sequence).

The table lists this clone with a few counts. The rearrangement links TRBV28 to TRBJ2-3, with D possibly being TRBD2 (8 bases). V was clipped by 5 bases and J by 3 bases, with 27 bases between them. The CDR3 extends over 19 amino acids. Germline V gene lookup returns CDR1 MDHEN and CDR2 SYDVKM. CDR3 sequence: CASSPHSGITQGGTDTQYF. The CDR3 coding sequence is TGTGCCAGCAGTCCGCATAGCGGGATCACCCAGGGGGGAACAGATACGCAGTATTTT.

V gene TRBV6-5 combines with J gene TRBJ2-1; no definite D call. Germline CDR1 reads MNHEY; CDR2 reads SVGAGI. The germline V and J ends were trimmed by 6 bases and 8 bases, with 11 bases remaining between them. This CDR3 has 12 amino acids. CDR3 sequence reads: CASSPERDEQFF. CDR3 nucleotides: TGTGCCAGCAGCCCCGAGAGAGATGAGCAGTTCTTC.

CDR3 in DNA: TGCGCCAGCAGCTTGGTGGCAGGGGGCAATCAGCCCCAGCATTTT. Amino acid sequence: CASSLVAGGNQPQHF. The chain couples TRBV5-1 to TRBJ1-5, with a possible D match to TRBD1 (6 bases). The CDR3 covers 15 residues. Trimming cost V 0 bases and J 2 bases, with 9 bases left between them. The germline V gene has CDR1 SGHRS and CDR2 YFSETQ.

V is TRBV5-6 and J is TRBJ2-1; 7 bases fit TRBD1. There are 14 residues in the CDR3. Unmatched junction bases numbered 3, after V lost 3 bases and J lost 3 bases. CDR1 and CDR2 (germline): SGHDT, YYEEEE. The CDR3 DNA sequence: TGTGCCAGCAGCTCCGGACAGGACTACAATGAGCAGTTCTTC. This codes for CASSSGQDYNEQFF.

The chain couples TRBV11-2 to TRBJ2-2, with no clear D. The V end was cut by 8 bases, the J end by 6 bases, with 4 bases between. The CDR3 spans 10 residues. Germline CDR1 is SGHAT and CDR2 is FQNNGV. The CDR3 DNA follows: TGTGCCAGCGGAGCCGGGGAGCTGTTTTTT. It is translated as CASGAGELFF.

This clone turned up a few times. This chain joins TRBV25-1 and TRBJ2-1; D assignment may be TRBD1 or TRBD2 (5 bases each). CDR1 and CDR2 (germline): MGHDK, SYGVNS. V lost 2 bases to trimming and J lost 7 bases, with 15 bases between them. CDR3 length equals 15 residues. CDR3 sequence: CASSERNVGVNEQFF. The CDR3 DNA reads as TGTGCCAGCAGTGAACGGAACGTGGGGGTGAATGAGCAGTTCTTC.

Remarks on this clone: The conserved phenylalanine or tryptophan normally closing the CDR3 is absent here, so this likely arose from a read error. The DNA is left out, because the CDR3 cannot be placed on it with certainty; the CDR3 is given as TCRdb lists it. The chain uses TRBV5-5 and TRBJ1-2; the table's D gene call, TRBD1, was not cross checked with the DNA. Termini included, the CDR3 measures 11 amino acids. The germline V gene encodes CDR1 SGHKS and CDR2 YYEKEE (reference sequence). This CDR3 reads CASSLGGQGET.

This clone came up a few times. The J gene is TRBJ1-1, the V gene TRBV6-5, with a weak D call TRBD1 (5 bases). Germline V gene lookup returns CDR1 MNHEY and CDR2 SVGAGI. Trimming shortened V by 2 bases and J by 1 base, and 11 bases separated the two germline ends. The length of the CDR3 is 15 residues. This CDR3 reads CASSYEEQANTEAFF. In DNA form, the CDR3 reads TGTGCCAGCAGTTACGAGGAACAGGCGAACACTGAAGCTTTCTTT.

The chain carries TRBV30 and TRBJ2-7; possible D gene TRBD1, 5 bases. The length of the CDR3 is 12 residues. Trimming removed 3 bases at V and 3 bases at J, with 9 bases between. Germline assignment: CDR1 GTSNPN and CDR2 SVGIG (reference sequence). The CDR3 spells CAWSPQGYEQYF. The CDR3 bases are TGTGCCTGGAGCCCCCAGGGCTACGAGCAGTACTTC.

In its sample, this clone was seen a few times. The rearrangement links TRBV19 to TRBJ2-1, with unresolved D. The CDR3 is 14 residues long. The germline gives CDR1 LNHDA, CDR2 SQIVND (reference sequence). Trimming pared 10 bases from V and 2 bases from J, leaving 15 bases between. CDR3 amino acids: CATSLGGPYNEQFF. In DNA form, the CDR3 reads TGTGCCACCTCTTTGGGCGGCCCCTACAATGAGCAGTTCTTC.

This sequence joins TRBV18 and TRBJ2-1; TRBD1 matches 8 bases. V trimming: 5 bases; J trimming: 4 bases; junction bases outside the gene matches: 1. The CDR3 contains 13 residues. CDR1 and CDR2 (germline): KGHSH, LQKENI. CDR3 in DNA: TGTGCCAGCTCAAGGACAGGGTACAATGAGCAGTTCTTC. Translating it yields CASSRTGYNEQFF. The variable domain in full, completed from reference TRBV18 and TRBJ2-1, reads NAGVMQNPRHLVRRRGQEARLRCSPMKGHSHVYWYRQLPEEGLKFMVYLQKENIIDESGMPKERFSAEFPKEGPSILRIQQVVRGDSAAYFCASSRTGYNEQFFGPGTRLTVL.

The rearrangement joins TRBV14 to TRBJ1-2; no definite D call. Germline CDR1 is SGHDN and CDR2 is FVKESK. Trimming took 4 bases from V and 4 from J, leaving 13 bases between them. The CDR3 is 14 amino acids. Here the CDR3 reads CASSPSWGFYGYTF. In DNA, the CDR3 is TGTGCCAGCAGCCCCTCGTGGGGATTCTATGGCTACACCTTC.

The chain combines TRBV25-1 with TRBJ2-7; 14 bases fit TRBD2. Germline lookup yields CDR1 MGHDK and CDR2 SYGVNS. The CDR3 loop spans 17 amino acids. J gave up 6 bases and V 4 bases, and 11 bases lay outside the gene matches. The CDR3 sequence: CASSGAGTSGSPSEQYF. CDR3 nucleotide sequence: TGTGCCAGCAGTGGCGCCGGGACTAGCGGGAGCCCCTCCGAGCAGTACTTC.

The chain carries TRBV4-1 and TRBJ2-5; 10 bases align to TRBD2. The V and J ends lost 3 bases and 5 bases, in that order; junction bases with no gene match: 6. Germline V gene sequence: CDR1 MGHRA, CDR2 YSYEKL. The CDR3 runs to 15 residues. CDR3 sequence (DNA): TGCGCCAGCAGCCAGGAGACTAGCGGGTGGGAGACCCAGTACTTC. Translated: CASSQETSGWETQYF.

Points on this clone: One base separates it from a far larger clone, so it is likely a read error. Other DNA sequences from this sample encode an identical CDR3 as well. The V and J genes are TRBV5-8 and TRBJ2-3; a possible D gene is TRBD2 (6 bases). Germline V lookup: CDR1 SGHTS, CDR2 YDEGEE. Between the trimmed V and J ends, which lost 4 bases and 1 base, there was a span of 16 bases. The CDR3 sequence is 16 residues long. CDR3 loop: CASSQDLQRGTDTQYF. CDR3 in DNA: TGTGCCAGCAGCCAAGATCTCCAGCGGGGCACAGATACGCAGTATTTT.

The rearrangement joins TRBV18 to TRBJ2-7, with TRBD2 identical over 9 bases. J lost 2 bases, V lost 2 bases, and 13 bases had no gene match. The germline V gene has CDR1 KGHSH and CDR2 LQKENI. The CDR3 runs to 18 residues. The CDR3 nucleotides are TGTGCCAGCTCACCATGGGATAGCGGGAGTTCATTACCCTACGAGCAGTACTTC. It specifies CASSPWDSGSSLPYEQYF.

The gene calls are TRBV29-1 and TRBJ1-1; D ambiguous. The CDR3 is made up of 13 amino acids. CDR1 and CDR2 from the germline V gene are SQVTM and ANQGSEA. With 6 bases removed from V and 4 bases from J, the gap between germline ends came to 15 bases. CDR3 coding DNA: TGCAGCGTCTCTGGGCCGTGGGGCACTGAAGCTTTCTTT. This sequence encodes CSVSGPWGTEAFF.

The J gene is TRBJ1-5, the V gene TRBV30, with unresolved D. The CDR3 contains 16 residues. Trimming cost V 0 bases and J 3 bases, with 15 bases left between them. Germline V gene lookup returns CDR1 GTSNPN and CDR2 SVGIG (reference sequence). The DNA for the CDR3 is TGTGCCTGGAGTGTAAGCGGGTTCCGGGCCAATCAGCCCCAGCATTTT. Translating it yields CAWSVSGFRANQPQHF.